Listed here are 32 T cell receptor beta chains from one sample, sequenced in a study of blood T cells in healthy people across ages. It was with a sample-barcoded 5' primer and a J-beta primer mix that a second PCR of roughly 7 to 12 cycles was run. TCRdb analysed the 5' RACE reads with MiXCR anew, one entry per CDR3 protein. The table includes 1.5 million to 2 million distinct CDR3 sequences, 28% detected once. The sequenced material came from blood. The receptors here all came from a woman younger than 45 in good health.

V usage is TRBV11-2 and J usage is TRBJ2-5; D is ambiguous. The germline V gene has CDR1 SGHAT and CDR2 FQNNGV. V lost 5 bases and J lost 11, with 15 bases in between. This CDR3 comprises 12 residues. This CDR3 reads CASSRTTDEQYF. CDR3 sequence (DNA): TGTGCCAGCAGCCGTACTACCGATGAGCAGTACTTC.

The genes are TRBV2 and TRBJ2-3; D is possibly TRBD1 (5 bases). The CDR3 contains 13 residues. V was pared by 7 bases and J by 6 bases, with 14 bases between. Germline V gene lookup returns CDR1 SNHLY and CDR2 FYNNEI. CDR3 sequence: CASKGDLGDTQYF. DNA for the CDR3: TGTGCCAGCAAAGGGGATCTCGGGGATACGCAGTATTTT. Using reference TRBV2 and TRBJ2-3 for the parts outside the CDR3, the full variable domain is EPEVTQTPSHQVTQMGQEVILRCVPISNHLYFYWYRQILGQKVEFLVSFYNNEISEKSEIFDDQFSVERPDGSNFTLKIRSTKLEDSAMYFCASKGDLGDTQYFGPGTRLTVL.

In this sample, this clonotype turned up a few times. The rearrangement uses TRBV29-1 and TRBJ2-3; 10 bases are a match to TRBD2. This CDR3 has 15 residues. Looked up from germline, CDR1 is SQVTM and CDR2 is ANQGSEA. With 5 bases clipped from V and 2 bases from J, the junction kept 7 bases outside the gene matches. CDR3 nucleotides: TGCAGCGTTCACTTCGGACTAGCGGCCACAGATACGCAGTATTTT. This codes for CSVHFGLAATDTQYF.

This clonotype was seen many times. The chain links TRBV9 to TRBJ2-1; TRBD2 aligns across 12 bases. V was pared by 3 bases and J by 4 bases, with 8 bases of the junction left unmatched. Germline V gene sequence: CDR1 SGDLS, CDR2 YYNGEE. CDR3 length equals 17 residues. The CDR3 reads CASSAMMTSGSYNEQFF. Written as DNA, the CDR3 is TGTGCCAGCAGCGCGATGATGACTAGCGGGAGTTACAATGAGCAGTTCTTC.

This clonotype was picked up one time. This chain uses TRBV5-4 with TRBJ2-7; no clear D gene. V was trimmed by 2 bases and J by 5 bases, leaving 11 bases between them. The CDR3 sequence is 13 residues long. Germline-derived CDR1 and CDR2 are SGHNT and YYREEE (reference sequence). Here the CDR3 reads CASSFDAPHEQYF. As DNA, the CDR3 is TGTGCCAGCAGCTTCGACGCCCCCCACGAGCAGTACTTC.

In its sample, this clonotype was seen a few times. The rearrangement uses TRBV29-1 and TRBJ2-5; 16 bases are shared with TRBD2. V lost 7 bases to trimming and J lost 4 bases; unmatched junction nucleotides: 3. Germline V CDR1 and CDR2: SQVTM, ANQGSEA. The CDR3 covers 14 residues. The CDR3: CSGGLAGGRETQYF. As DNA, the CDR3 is TGCAGCGGGGGACTAGCGGGGGGGCGAGAGACCCAGTACTTC.

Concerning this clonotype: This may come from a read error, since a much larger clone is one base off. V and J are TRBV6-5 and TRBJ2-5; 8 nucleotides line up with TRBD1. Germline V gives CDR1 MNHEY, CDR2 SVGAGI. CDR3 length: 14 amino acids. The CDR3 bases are TGTGCCAACAGTTACTCGACAGGGGAAGAGACCCAGTACTTC. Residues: CANSYSTGEETQYF.

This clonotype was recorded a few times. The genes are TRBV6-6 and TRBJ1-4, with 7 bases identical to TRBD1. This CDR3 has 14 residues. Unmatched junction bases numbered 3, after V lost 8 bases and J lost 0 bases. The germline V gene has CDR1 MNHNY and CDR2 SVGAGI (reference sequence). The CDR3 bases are TGTGCCAGCCGGGACAGACCAACTAATGAAAAACTGTTTTTT. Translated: CASRDRPTNEKLFF.

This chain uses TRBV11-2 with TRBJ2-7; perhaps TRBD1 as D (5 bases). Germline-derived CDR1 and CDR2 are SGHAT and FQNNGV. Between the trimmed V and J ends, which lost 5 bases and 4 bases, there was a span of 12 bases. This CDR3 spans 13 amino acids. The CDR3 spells CASSDSAGYEQYF. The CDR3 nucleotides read TGTGCCAGCAGCGACAGTGCTGGGTACGAGCAGTACTTC.

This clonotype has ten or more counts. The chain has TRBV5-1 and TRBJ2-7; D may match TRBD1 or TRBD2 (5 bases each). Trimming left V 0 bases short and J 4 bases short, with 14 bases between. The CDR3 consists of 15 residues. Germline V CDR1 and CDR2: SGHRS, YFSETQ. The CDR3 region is CASSLAGTTNYEQYF. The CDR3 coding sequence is TGCGCCAGCAGCTTGGCCGGGACCACCAATTACGAGCAGTACTTC.

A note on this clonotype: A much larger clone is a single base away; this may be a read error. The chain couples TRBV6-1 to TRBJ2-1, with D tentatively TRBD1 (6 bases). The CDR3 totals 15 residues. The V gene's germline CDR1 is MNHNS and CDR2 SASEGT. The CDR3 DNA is TGTGTCAGCAGTGAATGGGACACTGAATGGGGTGAGCAGTTCTTC. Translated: CVSSEWDTEWGEQFF.

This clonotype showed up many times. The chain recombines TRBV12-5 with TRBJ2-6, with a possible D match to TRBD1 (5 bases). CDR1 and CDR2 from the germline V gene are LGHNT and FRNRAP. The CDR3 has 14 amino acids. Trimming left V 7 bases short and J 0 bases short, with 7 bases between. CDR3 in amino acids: CASVDSSGANVLTF. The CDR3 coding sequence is TGTGCTAGTGTAGACAGCTCTGGGGCCAACGTCCTGACTTTC.

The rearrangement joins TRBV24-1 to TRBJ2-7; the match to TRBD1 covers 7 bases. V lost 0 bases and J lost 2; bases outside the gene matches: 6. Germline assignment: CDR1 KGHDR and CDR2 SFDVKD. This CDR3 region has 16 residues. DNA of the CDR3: TGTGCCACCAGTGATTTGCCCAGACAGGGTGCCTACGAGCAGTACTTC. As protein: CATSDLPRQGAYEQYF.

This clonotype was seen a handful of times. CDR3 sequence reads: CASSLAGINSPLHF. The CDR3 bases are TGTGCCAGCAGTTTGGCGGGGATTAATTCACCCCTCCACTTT. V usage is TRBV12-3 or TRBV12-4 and J usage is TRBJ1-6; D gene uncertain. This CDR3 region has 14 residues. Trimming left V 3 bases short and J 6 bases short, with 9 bases between.

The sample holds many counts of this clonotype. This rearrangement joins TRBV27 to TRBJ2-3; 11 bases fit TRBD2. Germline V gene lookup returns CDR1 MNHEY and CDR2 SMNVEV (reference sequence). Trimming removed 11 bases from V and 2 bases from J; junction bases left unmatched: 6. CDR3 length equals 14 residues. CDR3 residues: CAATSGEHTDTQYF. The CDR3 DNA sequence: TGTGCCGCGACTAGCGGGGAGCACACAGATACGCAGTATTTT.

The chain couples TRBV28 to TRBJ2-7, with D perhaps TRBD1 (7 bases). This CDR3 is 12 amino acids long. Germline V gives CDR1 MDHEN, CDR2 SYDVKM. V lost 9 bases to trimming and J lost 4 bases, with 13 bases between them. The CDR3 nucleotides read TGTGCCAGTGCGGGACAGCAGTACGAGCAGTACTTC. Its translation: CASAGQQYEQYF.

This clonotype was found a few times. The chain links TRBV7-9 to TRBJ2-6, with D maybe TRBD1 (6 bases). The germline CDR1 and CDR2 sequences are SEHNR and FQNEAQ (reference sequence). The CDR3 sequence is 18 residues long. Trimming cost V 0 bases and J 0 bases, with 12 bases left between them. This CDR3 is CASSLARGQSSGANVLTF. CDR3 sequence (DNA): TGTGCCAGCAGCTTAGCCCGGGGACAAAGCTCTGGGGCCAACGTCCTGACTTTC. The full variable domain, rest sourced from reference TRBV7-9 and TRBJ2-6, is DTGVSQNPRHKITKRGQNVTFRCDPISEHNRLYWYRQTLGQGPEFLTYFQNEAQLEKSRLLSDRFSAERPKGSFSTLEIQRTEQGDSAMYLCASSLARGQSSGANVLTFGAGSRLTVL.

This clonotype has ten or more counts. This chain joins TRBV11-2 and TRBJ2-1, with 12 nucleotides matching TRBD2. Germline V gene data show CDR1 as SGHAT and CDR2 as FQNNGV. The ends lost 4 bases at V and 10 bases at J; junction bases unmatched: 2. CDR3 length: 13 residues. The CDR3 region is CASSSTSGGEQFF. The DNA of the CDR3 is TGTGCCAGCAGCTCGACTAGCGGGGGCGAGCAGTTCTTC.

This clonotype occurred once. The CDR3 loop is CASRDKGLPNEKLFF. In DNA, the CDR3 is TGCGCCAGCAGGGACAAGGGCCTTCCGAATGAAAAACTGTTTTTT. The V gene is TRBV5-1, the J gene TRBJ1-4; tentative D call: TRBD1 (5 bases). The CDR3 has 15 amino acids. The V gene lost 5 bases and the J gene lost 5 bases, with 16 bases spanning the gap. Looked up from germline, CDR1 is SGHRS and CDR2 is YFSETQ.

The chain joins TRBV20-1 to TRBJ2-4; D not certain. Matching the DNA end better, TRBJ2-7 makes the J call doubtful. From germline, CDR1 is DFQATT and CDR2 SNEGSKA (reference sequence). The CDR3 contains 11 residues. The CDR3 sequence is CSARQLNEQYF. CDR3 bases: TGCAGTGCTAGACAGTTGAACGAGCAGTACTTC.

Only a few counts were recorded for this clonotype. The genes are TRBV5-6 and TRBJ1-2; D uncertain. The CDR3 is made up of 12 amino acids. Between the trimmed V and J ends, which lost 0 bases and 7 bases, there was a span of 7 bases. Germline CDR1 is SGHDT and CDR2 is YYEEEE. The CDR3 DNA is TGTGCCAGCAGCTTGGACATTGCTGGCTACACCTTC. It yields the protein CASSLDIAGYTF.

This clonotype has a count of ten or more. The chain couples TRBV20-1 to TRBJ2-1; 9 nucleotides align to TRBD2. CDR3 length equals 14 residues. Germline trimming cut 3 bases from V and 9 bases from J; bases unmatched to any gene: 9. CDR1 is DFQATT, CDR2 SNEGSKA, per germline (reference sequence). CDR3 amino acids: CSARAGGPSFEQFF. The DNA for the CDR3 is TGCAGTGCTAGGGCGGGAGGGCCCTCGTTTGAGCAGTTCTTC.

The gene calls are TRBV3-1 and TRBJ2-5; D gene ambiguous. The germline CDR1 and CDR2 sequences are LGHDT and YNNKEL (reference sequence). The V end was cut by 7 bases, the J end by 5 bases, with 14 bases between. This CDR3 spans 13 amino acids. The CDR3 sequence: CASTRFSSETQYF. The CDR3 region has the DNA TGTGCCAGCACCCGATTTTCCAGCGAGACCCAGTACTTC.

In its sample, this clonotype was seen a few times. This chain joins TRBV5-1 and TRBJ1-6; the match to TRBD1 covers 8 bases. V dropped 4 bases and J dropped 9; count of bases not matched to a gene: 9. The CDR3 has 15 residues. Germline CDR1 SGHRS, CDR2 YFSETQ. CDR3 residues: CASSPRTGLSSPLHF. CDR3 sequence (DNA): TGCGCCAGCAGCCCACGGACAGGGTTATCTTCACCCCTCCACTTT.

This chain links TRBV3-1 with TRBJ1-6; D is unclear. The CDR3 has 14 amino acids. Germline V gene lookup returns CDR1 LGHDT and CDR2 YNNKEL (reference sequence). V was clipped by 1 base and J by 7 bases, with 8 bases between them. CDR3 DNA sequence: TGTGCCAGCAGCCAAGGAGGCCCAAATTCACCCCTCCACTTT. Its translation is CASSQGGPNSPLHF.

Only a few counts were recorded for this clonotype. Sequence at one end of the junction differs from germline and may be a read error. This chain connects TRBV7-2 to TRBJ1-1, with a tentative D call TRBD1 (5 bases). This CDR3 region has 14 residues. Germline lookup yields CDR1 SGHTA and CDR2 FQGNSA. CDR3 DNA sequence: TGTGTCAGCGGCTTTCGGGACTATAACACTGAAGCTTTCTTT. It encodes CVSGFRDYNTEAFF. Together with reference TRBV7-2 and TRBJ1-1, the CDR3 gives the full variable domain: GAGVSQSPSNKVTEKGKDVELRCDPISGHTALYWYRQSLGQGLEFLIYFQGNSAPDKSGLPSDRFSAERTGGSVSTLTIQRTQQEDSAVYLCVSGFRDYNTEAFFGQGTRLTVV.

CDR3 residues: CASSQVTGDQGNTIYF. The CDR3 DNA is TGCGCCAGCAGCCAAGTTACAGGTGACCAGGGAAACACCATATATTTT. The chain uses TRBV4-1 and TRBJ1-3, with a possible D match to TRBD1 (5 bases). CDR1 is MGHRA and CDR2 is YSYEKL in the germline V gene. V lost 1 base, J lost 4 bases, and 14 bases lay in between. The CDR3 has 16 amino acids.

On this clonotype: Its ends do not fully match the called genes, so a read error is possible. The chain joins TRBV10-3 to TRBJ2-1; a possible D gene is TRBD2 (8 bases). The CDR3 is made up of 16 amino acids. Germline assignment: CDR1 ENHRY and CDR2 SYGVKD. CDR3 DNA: TGTGCCAACAGTGAGTCGTTAGGGAGCGGGGGACAGGAGCAGTTCTTC. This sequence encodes CANSESLGSGGQEQFF.

The CDR3 nucleotides are TGTGCCAGCAGTTACTCGGAACAGGCGACGAACACTGAAGCTTTCTTT. This sequence encodes CASSYSEQATNTEAFF. This chain joins TRBV6-6 and TRBJ1-1, with TRBD1 as a possible D gene (5 bases). The CDR3 consists of 16 residues. Trimming took 0 bases from V and 1 from J, leaving 12 bases between them. The germline V gene has CDR1 MNHNY and CDR2 SVGAGI (reference sequence).

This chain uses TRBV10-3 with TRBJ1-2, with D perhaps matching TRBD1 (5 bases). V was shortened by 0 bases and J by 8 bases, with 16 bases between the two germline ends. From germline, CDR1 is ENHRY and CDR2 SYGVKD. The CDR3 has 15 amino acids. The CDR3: CAISESQVSEEGYTF. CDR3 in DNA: TGTGCCATCAGTGAGTCACAGGTTAGCGAGGAAGGCTACACCTTC.

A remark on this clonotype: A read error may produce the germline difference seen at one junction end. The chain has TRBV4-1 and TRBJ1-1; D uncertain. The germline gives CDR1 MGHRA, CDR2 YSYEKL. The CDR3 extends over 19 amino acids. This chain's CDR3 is CASNQGRKAGRKLNTEAFF. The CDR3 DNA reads TGCGCCAGCAACCAAGGGCGAAAGGCCGGACGAAAATTGAACACTGAAGCTTTCTTT.

CDR3: CASSIEREIVMDEQYF. The CDR3 DNA reads TGCGCCAGCAGCATAGAGCGGGAGATTGTTATGGATGAGCAGTACTTC. The chain recombines TRBV5-1 with TRBJ2-4, with 8 bases aligning to TRBD2. Germline V gene lookup returns CDR1 SGHRS and CDR2 YFSETQ. The CDR3 spans 16 residues. The V segment lost 4 bases and the J segment 13 bases; nucleotides outside the gene matches: 19.